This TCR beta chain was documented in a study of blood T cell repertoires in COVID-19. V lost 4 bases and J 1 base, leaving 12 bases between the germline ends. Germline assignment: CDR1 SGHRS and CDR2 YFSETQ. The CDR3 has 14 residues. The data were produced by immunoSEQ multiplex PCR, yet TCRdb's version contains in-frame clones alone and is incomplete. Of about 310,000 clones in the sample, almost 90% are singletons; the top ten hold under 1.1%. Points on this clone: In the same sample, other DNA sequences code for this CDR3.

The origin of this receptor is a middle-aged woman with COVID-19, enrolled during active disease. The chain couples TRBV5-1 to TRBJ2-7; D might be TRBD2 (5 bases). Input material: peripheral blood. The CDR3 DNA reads TGCGCCAGCAGCCCCCGGGGAGCTTCCTACGAGCAGTACTTC. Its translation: CASSPRGASYEQYF.